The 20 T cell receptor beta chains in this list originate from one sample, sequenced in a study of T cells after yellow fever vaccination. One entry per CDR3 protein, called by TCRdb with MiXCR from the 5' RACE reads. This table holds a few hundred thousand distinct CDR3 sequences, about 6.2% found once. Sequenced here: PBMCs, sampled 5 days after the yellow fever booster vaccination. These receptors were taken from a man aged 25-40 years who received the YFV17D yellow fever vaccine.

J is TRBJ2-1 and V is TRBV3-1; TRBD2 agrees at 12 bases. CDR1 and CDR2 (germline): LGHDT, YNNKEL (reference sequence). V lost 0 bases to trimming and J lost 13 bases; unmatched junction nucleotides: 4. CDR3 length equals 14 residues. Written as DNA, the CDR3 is TGTGCCAGCAGCCAAGAGCTAGCGGGAGGGCAACAGTTCTTC. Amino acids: CASSQELAGGQQFF.

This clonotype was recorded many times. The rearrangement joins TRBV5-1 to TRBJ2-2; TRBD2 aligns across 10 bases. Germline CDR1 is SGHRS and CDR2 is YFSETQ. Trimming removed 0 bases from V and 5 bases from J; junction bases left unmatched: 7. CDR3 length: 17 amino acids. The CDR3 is CASSLVASGSATGELFF. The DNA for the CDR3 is TGCGCCAGCAGCTTGGTAGCTAGCGGGAGTGCTACCGGGGAGCTGTTTTTT.

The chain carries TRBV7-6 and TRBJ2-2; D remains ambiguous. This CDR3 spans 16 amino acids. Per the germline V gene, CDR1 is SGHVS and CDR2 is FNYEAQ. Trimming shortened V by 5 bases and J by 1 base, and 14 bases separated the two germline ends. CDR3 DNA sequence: TGTGCCAGCAGCGCCGAACCGCCCCAGAACACCGGGGAGCTGTTTTTT. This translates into CASSAEPPQNTGELFF. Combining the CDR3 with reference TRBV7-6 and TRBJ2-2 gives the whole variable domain GAGVSQSPRYKVTKRGQDVALRCDPISGHVSLYWYRQALGQGPEFLTYFNYEAQQDKSGLPNDRFSAERPEGSISTLTIQRTEQRDSAMYRCASSAEPPQNTGELFFGEGSRLTVL.

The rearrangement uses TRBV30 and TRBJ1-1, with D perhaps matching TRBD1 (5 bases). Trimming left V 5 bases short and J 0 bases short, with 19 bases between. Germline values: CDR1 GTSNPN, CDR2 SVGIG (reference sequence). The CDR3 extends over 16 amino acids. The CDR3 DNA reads TGTGCCTGGGGCTCCATGAAAAAGGACATGAACACTGAAGCTTTCTTT. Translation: CAWGSMKKDMNTEAFF.

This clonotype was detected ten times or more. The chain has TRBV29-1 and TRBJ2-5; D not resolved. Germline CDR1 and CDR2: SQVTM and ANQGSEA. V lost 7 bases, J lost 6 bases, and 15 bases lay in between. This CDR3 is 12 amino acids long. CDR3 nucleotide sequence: TGCAGCGCCGACCCTGCCGGGCAGACCCAGTACTTC. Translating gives CSADPAGQTQYF.

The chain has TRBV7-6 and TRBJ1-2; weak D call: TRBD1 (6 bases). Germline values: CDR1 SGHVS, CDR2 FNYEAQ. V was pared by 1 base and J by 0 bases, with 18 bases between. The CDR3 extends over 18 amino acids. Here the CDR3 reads CASSLEPLGDKANYGYTF. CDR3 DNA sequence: TGTGCCAGCAGCTTAGAGCCCCTTGGGGACAAAGCTAACTATGGCTACACCTTC.

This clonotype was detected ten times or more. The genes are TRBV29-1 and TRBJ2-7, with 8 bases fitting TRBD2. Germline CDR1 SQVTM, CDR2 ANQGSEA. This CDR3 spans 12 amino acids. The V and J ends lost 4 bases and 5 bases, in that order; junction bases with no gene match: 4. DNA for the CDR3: TGCAGCGTTGGGGTTAGCGGGAACGAGCAGTACTTC. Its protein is CSVGVSGNEQYF.

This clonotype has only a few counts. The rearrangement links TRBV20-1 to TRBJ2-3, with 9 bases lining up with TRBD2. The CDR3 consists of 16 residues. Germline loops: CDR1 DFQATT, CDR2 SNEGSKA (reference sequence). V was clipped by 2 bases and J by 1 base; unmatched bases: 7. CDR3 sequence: CSARPPGLARTDTQYF. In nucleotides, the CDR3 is TGCAGTGCTAGACCACCGGGACTAGCACGCACAGATACGCAGTATTTT.

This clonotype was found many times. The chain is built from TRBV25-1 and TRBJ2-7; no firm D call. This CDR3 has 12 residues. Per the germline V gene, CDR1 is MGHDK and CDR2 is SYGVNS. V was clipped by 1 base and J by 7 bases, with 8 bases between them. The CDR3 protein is CASSELGREQYF. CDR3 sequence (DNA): TGTGCCAGCAGTGAATTAGGTCGGGAGCAGTACTTC.

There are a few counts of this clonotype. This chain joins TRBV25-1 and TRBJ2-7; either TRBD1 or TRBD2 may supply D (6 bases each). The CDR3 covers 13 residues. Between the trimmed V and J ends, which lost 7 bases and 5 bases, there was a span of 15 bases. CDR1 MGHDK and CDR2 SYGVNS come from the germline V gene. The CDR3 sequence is CASIEGGLHEQYF. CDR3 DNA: TGTGCCAGCATCGAAGGGGGGCTCCACGAGCAGTACTTC.

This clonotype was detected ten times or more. In DNA, the CDR3 is TGTGCCAGCGGGCAGGGAATCTCCTACAATGAGCAGTTCTTC. Its translation is CASGQGISYNEQFF. The rearrangement links TRBV25-1 to TRBJ2-1; D perhaps matches TRBD1 (5 bases). V lost 8 bases, J lost 0 bases, and 11 bases lay in between. Germline-derived CDR1 and CDR2 are MGHDK and SYGVNS. This CDR3 spans 14 amino acids.

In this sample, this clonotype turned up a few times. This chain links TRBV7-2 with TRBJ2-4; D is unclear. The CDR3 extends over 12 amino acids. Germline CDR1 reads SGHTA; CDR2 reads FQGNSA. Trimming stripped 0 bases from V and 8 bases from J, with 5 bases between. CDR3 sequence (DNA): TGTGCCAGCAGCTTAGCGCTTGACATTCAGTACTTC. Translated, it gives CASSLALDIQYF.

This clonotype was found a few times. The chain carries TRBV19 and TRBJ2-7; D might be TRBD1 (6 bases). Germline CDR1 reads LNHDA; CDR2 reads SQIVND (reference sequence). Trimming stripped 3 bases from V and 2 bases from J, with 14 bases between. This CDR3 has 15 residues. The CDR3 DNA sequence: TGTGCCAGTAGTATGTTTGGAGAGGGGGCCTACGAGCAGTACTTC. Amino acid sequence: CASSMFGEGAYEQYF.

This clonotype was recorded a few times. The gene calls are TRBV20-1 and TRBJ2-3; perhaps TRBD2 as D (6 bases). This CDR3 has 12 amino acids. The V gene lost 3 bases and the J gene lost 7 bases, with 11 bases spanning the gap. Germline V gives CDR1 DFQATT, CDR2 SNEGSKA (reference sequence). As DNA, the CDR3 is TGCAGTGCTAGTATAGCGGTCAATACGCAGTATTTT. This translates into CSASIAVNTQYF.

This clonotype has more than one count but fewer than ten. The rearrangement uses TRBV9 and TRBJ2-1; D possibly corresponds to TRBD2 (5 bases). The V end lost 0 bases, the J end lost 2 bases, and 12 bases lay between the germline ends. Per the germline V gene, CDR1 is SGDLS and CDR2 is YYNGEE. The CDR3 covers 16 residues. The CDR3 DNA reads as TGTGCCAGCAGCGTAGTAAGAAGCGGTCCCTACAATGAGCAGTTCTTC. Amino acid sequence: CASSVVRSGPYNEQFF.

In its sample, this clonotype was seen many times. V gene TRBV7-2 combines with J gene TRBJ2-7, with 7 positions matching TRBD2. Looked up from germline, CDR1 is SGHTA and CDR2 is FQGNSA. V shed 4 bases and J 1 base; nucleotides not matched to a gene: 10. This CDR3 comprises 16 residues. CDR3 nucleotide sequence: TGTGCCAGCAGCTCAAGCGGGACCATAACTTCCTACGAGCAGTACTTC. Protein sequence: CASSSSGTITSYEQYF. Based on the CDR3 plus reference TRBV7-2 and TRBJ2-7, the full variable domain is GAGVSQSPSNKVTEKGKDVELRCDPISGHTALYWYRQSLGQGLEFLIYFQGNSAPDKSGLPSDRFSAERTGGSVSTLTIQRTQQEDSAVYLCASSSSGTITSYEQYFGPGTRLTVT.

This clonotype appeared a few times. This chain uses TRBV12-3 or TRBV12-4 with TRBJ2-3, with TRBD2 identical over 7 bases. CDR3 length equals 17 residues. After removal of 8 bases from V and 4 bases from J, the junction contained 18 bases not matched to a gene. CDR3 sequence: CASGGYQRDSTPDTQYF. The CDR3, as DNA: TGTGCCAGCGGGGGTTACCAGCGGGACTCCACCCCAGATACGCAGTATTTT.

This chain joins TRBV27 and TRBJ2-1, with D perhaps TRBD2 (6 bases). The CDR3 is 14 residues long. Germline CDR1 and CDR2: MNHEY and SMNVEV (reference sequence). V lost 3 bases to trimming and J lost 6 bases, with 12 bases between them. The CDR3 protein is CASSLVLAANEQFF. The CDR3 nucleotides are TGTGCCAGCAGTTTGGTACTAGCAGCCAATGAGCAGTTCTTC.

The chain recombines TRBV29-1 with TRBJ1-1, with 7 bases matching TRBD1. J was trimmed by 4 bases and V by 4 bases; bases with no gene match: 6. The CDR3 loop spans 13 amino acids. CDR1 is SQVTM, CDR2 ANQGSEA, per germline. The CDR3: CSVAQGGITEAFF. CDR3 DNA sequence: TGCAGCGTTGCCCAGGGGGGGATCACTGAAGCTTTCTTT.

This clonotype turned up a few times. CDR3 region: CASSDPTESQETQYF. In DNA form, the CDR3 reads TGTGCCAGCAGTGACCCCACAGAGTCCCAAGAGACCCAGTACTTC. The chain combines TRBV25-1 with TRBJ2-5, with D hard to call. V dropped 3 bases and J dropped 1 base, with 12 bases sitting between them. CDR1 and CDR2 from the germline V gene are MGHDK and SYGVNS. This CDR3 contains 15 residues.